This T cell receptor (beta chain) was retrieved from a study of blood T cells in healthy people across ages. Sample-barcoded 5' priming and a J-beta primer mix drove a second PCR of roughly 7 to 11 cycles. One entry per CDR3 protein results from TCRdb running MiXCR on the 5' RACE reads. The sample contains fewer than 1 million distinct CDR3 sequences, under 45% of which appear only once. The authors drew about 9.9 milliliters of peripheral blood from each donor. Deletions cut 4 bases from V and 4 bases from J, with 13 bases between. The CDR3 is made up of 14 amino acids. The germline CDR1 and CDR2 sequences are MGHRA and YSYEKL.

The material sequenced was blood. This TCR was sampled from a man in his sixties in good health. The rearrangement joins TRBV4-1 to TRBJ2-5, with D uncertain. This CDR3 is CASSPIVGRETQYF. CDR3 nucleotides: TGCGCCAGCAGCCCCATAGTAGGGCGAGAGACCCAGTACTTC.